Detailed here is one T cell receptor beta chain. Its antigen is undetermined. The V end lost 4 bases, the J end lost 2 bases, and 8 bases lay between the germline ends. This CDR3 is built from 13 residues. The germline V gene has CDR1 ENHRY and CDR2 SYGVKD. Generated by immunoSEQ multiplex PCR, the TCRdb table keeps only in-frame clones and is missing some. Found here are fewer than 150,000 clones, about nine tenths of them singletons; the top ten hold over 4.5%. The entry originates in a study of T cell responses to AZD1222 COVID-19 vaccine. Study-wide points: Distributed over spike, vaccine-associated CD4 TCRs predominated at 160-218 and 743-854.

The rearrangement links TRBV10-3 to TRBJ2-5, with D perhaps matching TRBD1 (5 bases). The sequence came from an adult in good health. This sample comprised peripheral blood, obtained on day 0 of AZD1222 vaccination. The CDR3 region is CAISAQGQETQYF. The CDR3 coding sequence is TGTGCCATCAGTGCGCAGGGACAAGAGACCCAGTACTTC.